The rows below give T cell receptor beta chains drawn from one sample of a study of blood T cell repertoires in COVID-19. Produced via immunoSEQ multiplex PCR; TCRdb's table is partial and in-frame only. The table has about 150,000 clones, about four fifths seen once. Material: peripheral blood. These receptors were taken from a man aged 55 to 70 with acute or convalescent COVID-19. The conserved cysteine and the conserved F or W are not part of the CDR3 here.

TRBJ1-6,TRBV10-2,ASTVGTGHNSPLH
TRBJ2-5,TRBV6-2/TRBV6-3,ASSSGQQETQY
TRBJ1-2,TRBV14,ASSLQGSDGYT
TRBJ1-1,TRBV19,ASSRPLTGGANTEAF
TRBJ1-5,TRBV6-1,ASSEDGWGGGSNQPQH
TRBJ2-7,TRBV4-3,ASSQDEGQGTYEQY
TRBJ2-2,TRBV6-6,ASSYSRLVAGELF
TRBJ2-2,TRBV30,AWSSWNTGELF
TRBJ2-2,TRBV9,ASSVGRLDTGELF
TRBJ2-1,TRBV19,ASSIGQGGGEQF
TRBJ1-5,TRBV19,ASRTSPRGLPQH
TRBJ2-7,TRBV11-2,ASSFSGDRRDEQY
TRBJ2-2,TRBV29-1,SVVRFTGELF
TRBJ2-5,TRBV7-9,ASSLAGGETQY
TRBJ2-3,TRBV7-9,ASSLSTGLADTQY
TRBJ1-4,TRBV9,ASSVAGVGGEKLF
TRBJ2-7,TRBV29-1,SVVRQVSSYEQY
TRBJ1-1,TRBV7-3,ASSLMGHTEAF
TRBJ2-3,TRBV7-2,ASSTSLRGSGTDTQY
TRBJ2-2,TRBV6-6,ASSGTGGAGELF
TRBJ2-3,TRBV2,ASSAQGSPLFAVVNTDTQY
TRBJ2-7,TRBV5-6,ASSLGLAGPSYEQY
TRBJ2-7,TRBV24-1,ATSDSRTGGYEQY
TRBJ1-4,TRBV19,ASSIVKGRTNEKLF
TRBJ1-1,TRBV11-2,ASSLAQVEAF
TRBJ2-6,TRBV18,ASSLTGTGVTGANVLT
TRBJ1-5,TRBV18,ASSRGRQGRGDQPQH
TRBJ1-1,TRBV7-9,ASSRWTGENTEAF
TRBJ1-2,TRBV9,ASSVRTGDGYT
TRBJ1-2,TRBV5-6,ASSSGNPDLYT
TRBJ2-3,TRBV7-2,ASSLGGRRDDTQY
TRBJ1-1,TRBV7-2,ASARTVPAEAF
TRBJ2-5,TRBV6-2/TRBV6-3,ASSWRDEGKETQY
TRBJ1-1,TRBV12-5,ASGPGTGYLNTEAF
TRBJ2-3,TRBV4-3,ASSQDLTSGQYMY
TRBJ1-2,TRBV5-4,ASTLDRGGYT
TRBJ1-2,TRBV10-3,AISEGRDLYGYT
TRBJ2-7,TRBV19,ATTKGQAPNEQY
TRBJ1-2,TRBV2,ASSEMGQGYGYT
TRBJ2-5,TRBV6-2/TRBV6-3,ASSYDPSGRPETQY
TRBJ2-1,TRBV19,ASRQTSGRTNNEQF
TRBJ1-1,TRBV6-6,ASRKQGTEAF
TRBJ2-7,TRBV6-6,ASSTLAGGPREQY
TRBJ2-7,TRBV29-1,SVVQGVAGEQY
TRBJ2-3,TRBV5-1,ASSLSGRGGTDTQY
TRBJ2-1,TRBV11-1,ASSPPGLAYNEQF
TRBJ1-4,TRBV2,ASSRDSNNEKLF
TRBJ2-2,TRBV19,ASRTRRNTGELF
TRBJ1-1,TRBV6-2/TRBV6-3,ASSYPRVPAF
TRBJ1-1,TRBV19,ASSIRTDTEAF
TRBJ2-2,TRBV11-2,ASSLRRGYAGELF
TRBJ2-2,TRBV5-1,ASRTDRATGELF
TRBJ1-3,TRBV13,ASSLPGALNTIY
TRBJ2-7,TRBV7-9,ASSSTFRTPYEQY
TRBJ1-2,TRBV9,ASGGGDPYGYT
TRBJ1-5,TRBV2,ASSEGQYNQPQH
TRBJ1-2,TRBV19,ASTTGGNYGYT